This TCR beta chain originates from a study of tumor and adjacent non-tumor tissue in lung cancer. General observations from the study: Compared with tumor, normal lung showed significantly lower TCR diversity. Top 100 clones took a larger repertoire share in normal lung.

A modified ARM-PCR protocol with three rounds of nested PCR amplified TCRbeta. MiXCR, run by TCRdb on the multiplex PCR reads, gives a single entry per CDR3 protein. Among around 100,000 distinct CDR3 sequences listed, 55% to 65% were seen once. Germline loops: CDR1 DFQATT, CDR2 SNEGSKA (reference sequence). This CDR3 comprises 16 residues. Regarding this clonotype: Its antigen remains unidentified. One junction end disagrees with the germline gene, perhaps due to a read error.

The template was RNA from unsorted bulk tissue. This non-tumor lung sample came from over 3 cm beyond the tumor edge. The TCR sequence derives from a man under 40 with non-small cell lung cancer. Sequenced sample: distant non-tumor lung tissue. The chain links TRBV20-1 to TRBJ2-3; no clear D. CDR3 DNA: TGCAGTGCTGGACGCCGGGCGCCTGATAGCATAGATACGCAGTATTTT. Protein: CSAGRRAPDSIDTQYF.